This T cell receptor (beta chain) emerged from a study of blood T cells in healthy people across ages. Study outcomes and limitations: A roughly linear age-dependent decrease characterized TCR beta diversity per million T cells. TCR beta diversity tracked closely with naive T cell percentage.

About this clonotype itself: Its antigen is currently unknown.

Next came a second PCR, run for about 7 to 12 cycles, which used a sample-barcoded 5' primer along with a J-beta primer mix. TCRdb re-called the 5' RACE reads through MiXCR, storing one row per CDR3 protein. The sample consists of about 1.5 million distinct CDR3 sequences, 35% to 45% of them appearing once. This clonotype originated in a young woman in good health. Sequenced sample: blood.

In DNA, the CDR3 is TGCGCCAGCAGCCAAGGGGGACACTGGACAGATACGCAGTATTTT. Its protein product is CASSQGGHWTDTQYF. This chain uses TRBV4-3 with TRBJ2-3; D perhaps matches TRBD1 (6 bases). The CDR3 consists of 15 residues. Trimming cost V 1 base and J 3 bases, with 11 bases left between them. From germline, CDR1 is LGHNA and CDR2 YSLEER.